These T cell receptor beta chains were read from a single sample in a study of blood T cell repertoires in COVID-19. Clones were read by immunoSEQ multiplex PCR, and TCRdb kept only the in-frame ones, dropping some. The sample holds 70,000 to 90,000 clones, approximately 88% seen once. Sample: peripheral blood. Receptors were obtained from a man aged 45-65 years with acute or convalescent COVID-19. Both conserved end residues are part of each CDR3. Fields, in order: clone size, D gene, J gene, V gene, CDR3 DNA, CDR3 protein. A D gene is named only where the DNA matches it firmly. Expanded clones get a size class; other rows say once, few or many, or leave the size out.

clone size: .
D gene: .
J gene: TRBJ2-2
V gene: TRBV24-1
CDR3 DNA: TGTGCCACCAGTGATTTGCCCCAGGGGAGGGGAGGCGGGGAGCTGTTTTTT
CDR3 protein: CATSDLPQGRGGGELFF

clone size: .
D gene: .
J gene: TRBJ2-2
V gene: TRBV18
CDR3 DNA: TGTGCCAGCTCACCAGCAGGGCAAGTCGGGGAGCTGTTTTTT
CDR3 protein: CASSPAGQVGELFF

clone size: .
D gene: .
J gene: TRBJ1-3
V gene: TRBV5-6
CDR3 DNA: TGTGCCAGCAGCTTGGCAGGGGAAGGTGGAAACACCATATATTTT
CDR3 protein: CASSLAGEGGNTIYF

clone size: once
D gene: TRBD1
J gene: TRBJ1-6
V gene: TRBV11-2
CDR3 DNA: TGTGCCAGCAGCTTTTATGTCGGACAGGGGCTTGCTGCCCTCCACTTT
CDR3 protein: CASSFYVGQGLAALHF

clone size: .
D gene: .
J gene: TRBJ2-1
V gene: TRBV29-1
CDR3 DNA: TGCAGCGTTGACGATGGGACAAGGGAGTGGCAGTTCTTC
CDR3 protein: CSVDDGTREWQFF

clone size: .
D gene: .
J gene: TRBJ2-7
V gene: TRBV7-9
CDR3 DNA: TGTGCCAGCAGCCGCGTCACTTACGAGCAGTACTTC
CDR3 protein: CASSRVTYEQYF

clone size: .
D gene: TRBD1
J gene: TRBJ2-3
V gene: TRBV7-3
CDR3 DNA: TGTGCCAGCAGCCAGACAGGGGCACCAGATACGCAGTATTTT
CDR3 protein: CASSQTGAPDTQYF

clone size: .
D gene: TRBD1
J gene: TRBJ2-3
V gene: TRBV12-5
CDR3 DNA: TGTGCTAGTGGCCGGGGCCGGGACAGGGCGGCAGATACGCAGTATTTT
CDR3 protein: CASGRGRDRAADTQYF

clone size: .
D gene: TRBD1
J gene: TRBJ2-1
V gene: TRBV29-1
CDR3 DNA: TGCAGCGTACGGACAGGAGCTGCCTACAATGAGCAGTTCTTC
CDR3 protein: CSVRTGAAYNEQFF

clone size: .
D gene: .
J gene: TRBJ2-3
V gene: TRBV12-3/TRBV12-4
CDR3 DNA: TGTGCCAGCAGTGAAACAGAGGGTACGCAGTATTTT
CDR3 protein: CASSETEGTQYF

clone size: .
D gene: TRBD1
J gene: TRBJ1-1
V gene: TRBV19
CDR3 DNA: TGTGCCAGTAGTAAACCGGGACAGACGAACACTGAAGCTTTCTTT
CDR3 protein: CASSKPGQTNTEAFF

clone size: .
D gene: .
J gene: TRBJ2-5
V gene: TRBV5-1
CDR3 DNA: TGCGCCAGCAGCTTATCCGGAAGGGGGTCCGGAGAGACCCAGTACTTC
CDR3 protein: CASSLSGRGSGETQYF

clone size: .
D gene: TRBD1
J gene: TRBJ2-7
V gene: TRBV5-1
CDR3 DNA: TGCGCCAGCAGCCCAGGGGGCTATACCAACGAGCAGTACTTC
CDR3 protein: CASSPGGYTNEQYF